Here is one T cell receptor beta chain with its context. This clone has a handful of counts. What this receptor recognizes is not known. No quality values exist for individual bases; no much larger clone is one base distant. After removal of 8 bases from V and 8 bases from J, the junction retains 6 bases not matched to a gene. From the cysteine through the phenylalanine, the CDR3 covers 13 amino acids. Only the CDR3 region is kept as DNA, spanning 39 bases read in frame from base 1. CDR1 SNHLY and CDR2 FYNNEI are derived from the germline V gene. One collaborating source in Seattle enrolled patients during active infection and followed them longitudinally through the course of disease. Each collaborating institution followed its own protocols to collect whole blood in K2EDTA tubes. For TCRbeta analysis, collaborators shipped samples as frozen whole blood, isolated PBMCs, or DNA extracted from either of those sample types.

The data belong to a study of blood T cell repertoires in COVID-19 (TCRdb year 2020). A note on the overall study: Samples from collaborators originated in the United States, Italy and Spain and spanned both the acute and convalescent phases of COVID-19. The material from the prospective study consisted of cDNA or gDNA derived from T cells, B-cell-depleted T cells, or PBMCs. Subjects who had been exposed to COVID-19, were actively infected with it, or had recovered from it provided the deeply sampled blood TCRbeta repertoires that made up the dataset. The repertoires were made available in a free public database intended to serve as a resource for research on the immune response to SARS-CoV-2. Samples came from the ongoing ImmuneRACE study (first 160 participants) plus 1,254 subjects from 6 global collaborators. A de-identified subject ID, COVID-19 status, age in years and sex were almost always included in the sample metadata. Where HLA class I and class II types were available, the types were taken from metadata supplied by the sample provider, not from assay-based typing. Overall study results and their limits: How much clinical and demographic metadata was included differed by source and by participant, and the metadata was provided uncurated.

TCRbeta CDR3 regions were amplified from genomic DNA using the immunoSEQ Assay, a bias-controlled multiplex PCR. On the study's bioinformatics: Nucleated cell counts per sample were estimated from amplification of reference gene primers within the assay. To quantify the absolute abundance of each unique TCRbeta CDR3 rearrangement, sequence reads were collapsed and filtered. For each sample, productive Simpson clonality was calculated as the square root of Simpson's diversity index across productive rearrangements. TCRdb's version of the immuneACCESS table is confined to in-frame rearrangements and falls short of the full clone set. An unresolved V gene accounts for under half of the shortfall where checked; the remainder is of unknown origin. The DNA gave D and trimming, while V, J and clone size come from that table. Across this sample there are about 350,000 clones, with around nine tenths seen only once. 3.9% of the sample lies in the top ten.

The receptor was isolated from a woman aged 55-75 years with COVID-19, enrolled during active disease. The V and J genes are TRBV2 and TRBJ2-2; 9 bases in the junction line up with TRBD1. Material for sequencing was peripheral blood. CDR3 reads: CASADRGMGELFF. In nucleotides, the sequence is TGTGCCAGCGCGGACAGGGGTATGGGGGAGCTGTTTTTT.